A selection of T cell receptor beta chains follows, all from one sample in a study of multiple sclerosis patients with progressive multifocal leukoencephalopathy. Assay used: immunoSEQ multiplex PCR; TCRdb lists only in-frame clones, some missing. The sample lists 31,000 or so clones, approximately 90% occurring once. Here the sequenced sample was PBMCs, taken from a patient treated with natalizumab. The receptors were gathered from a woman in her forties with progressive multifocal leukoencephalopathy. CDR3s leave out the opening cysteine and the closing phenylalanine or tryptophan.

J | V | length | CDR3
TRBJ2-3 | TRBV5-1 | 14 | ASSLKTGGETDTQY
TRBJ1-1 | TRBV9 | 9 | ASSVVTEAF
TRBJ1-6 | TRBV7-8 | 15 | ASSLVARDGYNSPLH
TRBJ2-5 | TRBV7-9 | 11 | ASTPGAGETQY
TRBJ1-3 | TRBV7-2 | 14 | ASSSRDRAAGNTIY
- | TRBV7-2 | 13 | ASSFYSGQGAEQY
TRBJ2-7 | TRBV7-2 | 14 | ASSPLRDRSMGEQY
TRBJ1-6 | TRBV4-3 | 14 | ASSQMLDSANSPLH
TRBJ2-7 | TRBV18 | 16 | ASPTNPPGRDRGNEQY
TRBJ2-7 | TRBV7-7 | 11 | ASALRGGAEQY
TRBJ2-2 | TRBV6-5 | 13 | ASSPGQSNTGELF
TRBJ1-2 | TRBV7-9 | 13 | ASSLVTSQNYGYT
TRBJ1-2 | TRBV7-6 | 11 | ASSQGGYYGYT
TRBJ2-1 | TRBV28 | 9 | ASSRIHEQF
TRBJ1-4 | TRBV15 | 12 | ATTRGVYEEKLF
TRBJ2-5 | TRBV10-1 | 13 | ASSEFAGGEETQY
TRBJ1-1 | TRBV10-2 | 11 | ASQGRRSTEAF
TRBJ2-7 | TRBV27 | 13 | ASSTPGALSYEQY
TRBJ2-1 | TRBV19 | 14 | ASSIVGSGRYNEQF
TRBJ2-3 | TRBV27 | 14 | ASSLLPGQGTDTQY
TRBJ2-7 | TRBV11-3 | 12 | ASSPQPLGHEQY
TRBJ2-7 | TRBV6-5 | 11 | ASSSFGANEQY
TRBJ2-3 | TRBV7-2 | 14 | ASSQLPPLSTDTQY
TRBJ2-3 | TRBV19 | 12 | ASSRGSWTDTQY
TRBJ1-2 | TRBV7-2 | 13 | ASSLGVREGYGYT
TRBJ2-1 | TRBV7-2 | 13 | ASSRTSGDYNEQF
TRBJ1-3 | TRBV6-1 | 14 | ASSELYVFSGNTIY
TRBJ2-7 | TRBV14 | 13 | ASSSRTTAPGEQY
TRBJ1-5 | TRBV28 | 11 | ASSSHSNQPQH
TRBJ2-3 | TRBV7-2 | 13 | ASSKDRTSTDTQY
TRBJ1-2 | TRBV7-6 | 12 | ASSLGTGKDGYT
TRBJ2-7 | TRBV12-5 | 12 | ASGLVPPGYEQY
TRBJ2-7 | TRBV28 | 12 | ASSLVAGMGEQY
TRBJ2-4 | TRBV28 | 15 | ASSLFGQGKAKNIQY
TRBJ2-7 | TRBV27 | 14 | ASSPGGRTLSYEQY
TRBJ2-1 | TRBV4-2 | 13 | ASSQVPAGVLEQF
TRBJ1-2 | TRBV12-2 | 12 | ASCRDSLNYGYT
TRBJ1-1 | TRBV7-2 | 12 | ASSLSRGRTEAF
TRBJ2-3 | TRBV30 | 14 | AWSVGDILSTDTQY
TRBJ2-1 | TRBV4-2 | 14 | ASSQTGASVYNEQF
TRBJ1-5 | TRBV5-1 | 16 | ASSIPGQGGDSNQPQH
TRBJ1-3 | TRBV7-9 | 12 | ASSPGGSGNTIY